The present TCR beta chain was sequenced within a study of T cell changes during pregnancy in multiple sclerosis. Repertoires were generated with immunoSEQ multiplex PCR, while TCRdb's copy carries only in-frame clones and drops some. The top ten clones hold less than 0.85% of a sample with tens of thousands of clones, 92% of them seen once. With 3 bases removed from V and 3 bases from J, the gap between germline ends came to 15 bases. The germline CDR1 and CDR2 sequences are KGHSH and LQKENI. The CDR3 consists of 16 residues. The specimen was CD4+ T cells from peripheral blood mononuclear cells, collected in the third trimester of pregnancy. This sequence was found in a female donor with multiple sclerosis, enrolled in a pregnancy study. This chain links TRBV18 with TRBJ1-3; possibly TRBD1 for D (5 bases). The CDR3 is CASSPGDLAIGNTIYF. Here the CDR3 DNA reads TGTGCCAGCTCACCCGGGGACTTAGCGATTGGAAACACCATATATTTT.